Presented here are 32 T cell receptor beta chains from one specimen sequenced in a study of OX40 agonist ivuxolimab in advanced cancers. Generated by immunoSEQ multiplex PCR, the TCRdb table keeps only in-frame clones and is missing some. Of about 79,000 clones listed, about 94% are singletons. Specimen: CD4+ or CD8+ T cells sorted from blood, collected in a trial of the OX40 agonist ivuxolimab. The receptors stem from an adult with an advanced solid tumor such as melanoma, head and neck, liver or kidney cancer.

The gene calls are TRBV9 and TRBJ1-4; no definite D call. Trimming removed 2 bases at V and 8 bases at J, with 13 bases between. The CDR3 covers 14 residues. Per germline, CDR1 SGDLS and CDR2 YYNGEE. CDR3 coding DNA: TGTGCCAGCAGCGTCGGGCAGTTCAACGAAAAACTGTTTTTT. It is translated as CASSVGQFNEKLFF.

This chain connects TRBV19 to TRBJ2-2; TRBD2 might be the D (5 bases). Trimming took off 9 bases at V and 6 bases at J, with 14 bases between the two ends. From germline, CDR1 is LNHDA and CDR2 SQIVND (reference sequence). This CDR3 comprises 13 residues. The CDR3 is CASNTGMSGELFF. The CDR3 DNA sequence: TGTGCCAGCAACACGGGGATGTCCGGGGAGCTGTTTTTT.

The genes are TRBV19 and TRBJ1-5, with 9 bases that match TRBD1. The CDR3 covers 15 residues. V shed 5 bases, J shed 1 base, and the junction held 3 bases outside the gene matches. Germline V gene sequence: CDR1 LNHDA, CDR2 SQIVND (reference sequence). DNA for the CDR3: TGTGCCAGTAGTTTGGGACAGGGAAGCAATCAGCCCCAGCATTTT. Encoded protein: CASSLGQGSNQPQHF.

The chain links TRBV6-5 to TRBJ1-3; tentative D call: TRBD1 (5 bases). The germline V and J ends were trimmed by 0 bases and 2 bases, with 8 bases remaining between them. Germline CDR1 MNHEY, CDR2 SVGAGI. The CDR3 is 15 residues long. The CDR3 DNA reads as TGTGCCAGCAGTTACTCTTGGGGGGCTGGAAACACCATATATTTT. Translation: CASSYSWGAGNTIYF.

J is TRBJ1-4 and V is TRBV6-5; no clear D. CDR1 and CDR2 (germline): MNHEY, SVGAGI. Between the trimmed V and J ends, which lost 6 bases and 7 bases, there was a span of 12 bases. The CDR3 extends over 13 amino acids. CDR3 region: CASRPPGGEKLFF. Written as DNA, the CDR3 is TGTGCCAGCAGACCCCCGGGAGGTGAAAAACTGTTTTTT.

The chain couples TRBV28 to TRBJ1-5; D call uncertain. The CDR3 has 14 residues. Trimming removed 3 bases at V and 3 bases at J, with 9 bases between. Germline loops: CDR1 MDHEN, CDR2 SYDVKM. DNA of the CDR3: TGTGCCAGCAGTTTGACAAGCCTCAATCAGCCCCAGCATTTT. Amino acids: CASSLTSLNQPQHF.

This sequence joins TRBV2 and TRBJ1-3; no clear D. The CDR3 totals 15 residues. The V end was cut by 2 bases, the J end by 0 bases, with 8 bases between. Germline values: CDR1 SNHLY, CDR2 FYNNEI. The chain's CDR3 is CASSETGFSGNTIYF. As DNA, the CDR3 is TGTGCCAGCAGTGAAACGGGATTCTCTGGAAACACCATATATTTT. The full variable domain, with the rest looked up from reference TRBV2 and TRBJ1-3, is EPEVTQTPSHQVTQMGQEVILRCVPISNHLYFYWYRQILGQKVEFLVSFYNNEISEKSEIFDDQFSVERPDGSNFTLKIRSTKLEDSAMYFCASSETGFSGNTIYFGEGSWLTVV.

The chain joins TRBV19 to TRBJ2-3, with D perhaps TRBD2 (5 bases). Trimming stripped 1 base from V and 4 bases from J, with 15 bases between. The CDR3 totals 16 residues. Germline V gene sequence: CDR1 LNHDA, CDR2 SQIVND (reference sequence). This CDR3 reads CASSIGGRGGADTQYF. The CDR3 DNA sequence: TGTGCCAGTAGTATAGGGGGTCGCGGAGGCGCAGATACGCAGTATTTT.

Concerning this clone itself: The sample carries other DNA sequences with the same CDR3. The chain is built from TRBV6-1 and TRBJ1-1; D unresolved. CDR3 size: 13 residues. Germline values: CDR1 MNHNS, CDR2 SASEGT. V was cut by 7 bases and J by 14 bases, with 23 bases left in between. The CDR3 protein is CASKTNGFEESFF. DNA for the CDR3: TGTGCCAGCAAGACGAACGGATTCGAAGAGTCCTTCTTT.

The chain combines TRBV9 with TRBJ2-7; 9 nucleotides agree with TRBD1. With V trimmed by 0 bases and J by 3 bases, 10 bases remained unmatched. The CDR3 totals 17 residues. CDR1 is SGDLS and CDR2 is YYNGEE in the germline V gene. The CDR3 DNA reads TGTGCCAGCAGCGTAGAGGGTCTGGGACAGGGTGACTACGAGCAGTACTTC. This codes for CASSVEGLGQGDYEQYF.

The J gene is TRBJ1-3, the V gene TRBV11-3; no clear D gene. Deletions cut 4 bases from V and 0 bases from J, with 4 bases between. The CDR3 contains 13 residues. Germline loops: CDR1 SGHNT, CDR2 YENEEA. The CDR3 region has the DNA TGTGCCAGCAGCTCTAACTCTGGAAACACCATATATTTT. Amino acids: CASSSNSGNTIYF. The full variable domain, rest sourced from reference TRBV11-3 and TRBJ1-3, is EAGVVQSPRYKIIEKKQPVAFWCNPISGHNTLYWYLQNLGQGPELLIRYENEEAVDDSQLPKDRFSAERLKGVDSTLKIQPAELGDSAVYLCASSSNSGNTIYFGEGSWLTVV.

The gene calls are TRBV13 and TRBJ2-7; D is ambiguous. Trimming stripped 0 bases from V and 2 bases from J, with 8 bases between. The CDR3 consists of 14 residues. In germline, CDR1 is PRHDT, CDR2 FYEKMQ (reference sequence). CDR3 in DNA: TGTGCCAGCAGCTTAGGCACTGGAACCTACGAGCAGTACTTC. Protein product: CASSLGTGTYEQYF.

The CDR3 spells CASSLRTSLDNNEQFF. CDR3 DNA: TGTGCCAGCAGCCTACGGACTAGCTTGGACAACAATGAGCAGTTCTTC. The chain couples TRBV7-6 to TRBJ2-1; 8 bases are shared with TRBD2. V gave up 5 bases and J gave up 5 bases; unmatched junction bases: 11. The length of the CDR3 is 16 residues. CDR1 and CDR2 (germline): SGHVS, FNYEAQ. The whole variable domain, filled in from reference TRBV7-6 and TRBJ2-1, reads GAGVSQSPRYKVTKRGQDVALRCDPISGHVSLYWYRQALGQGPEFLTYFNYEAQQDKSGLPNDRFSAERPEGSISTLTIQRTEQRDSAMYRCASSLRTSLDNNEQFFGPGTRLTVL.

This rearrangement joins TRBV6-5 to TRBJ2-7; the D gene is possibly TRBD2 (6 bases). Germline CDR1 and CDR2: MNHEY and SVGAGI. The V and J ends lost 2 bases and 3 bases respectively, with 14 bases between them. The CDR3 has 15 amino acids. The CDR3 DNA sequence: TGTGCCAGCAGTTACGGAGGGGAGGCATTCTACGAGCAGTACTTC. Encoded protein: CASSYGGEAFYEQYF.

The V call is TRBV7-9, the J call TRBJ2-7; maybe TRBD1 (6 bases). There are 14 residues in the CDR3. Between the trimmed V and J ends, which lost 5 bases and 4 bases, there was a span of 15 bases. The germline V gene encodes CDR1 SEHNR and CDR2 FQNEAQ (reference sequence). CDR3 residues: CASSRADSRYEQYF. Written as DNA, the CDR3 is TGTGCCAGCAGCAGAGCGGACAGCCGGTACGAGCAGTACTTC.

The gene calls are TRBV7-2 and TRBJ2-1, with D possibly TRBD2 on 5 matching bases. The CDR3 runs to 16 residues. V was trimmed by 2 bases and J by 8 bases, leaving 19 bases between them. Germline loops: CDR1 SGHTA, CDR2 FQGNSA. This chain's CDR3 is CASSLLGGHGNYEQFF. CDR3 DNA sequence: TGTGCCAGCAGCTTATTAGGCGGCCACGGGAACTATGAGCAGTTCTTC. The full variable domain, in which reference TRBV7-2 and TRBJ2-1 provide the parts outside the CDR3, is GAGVSQSPSNKVTEKGKDVELRCDPISGHTALYWYRQSLGQGLEFLIYFQGNSAPDKSGLPSDRFSAERTGGSVSTLTIQRTQQEDSAVYLCASSLLGGHGNYEQFFGPGTRLTVL.

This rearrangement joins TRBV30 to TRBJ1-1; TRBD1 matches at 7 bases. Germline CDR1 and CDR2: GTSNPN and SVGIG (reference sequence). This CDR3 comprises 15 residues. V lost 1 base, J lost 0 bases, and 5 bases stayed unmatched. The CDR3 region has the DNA TGTGCCTGGAGTGCCGTAGGGGGCTTGAACACTGAAGCTTTCTTT. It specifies CAWSAVGGLNTEAFF.

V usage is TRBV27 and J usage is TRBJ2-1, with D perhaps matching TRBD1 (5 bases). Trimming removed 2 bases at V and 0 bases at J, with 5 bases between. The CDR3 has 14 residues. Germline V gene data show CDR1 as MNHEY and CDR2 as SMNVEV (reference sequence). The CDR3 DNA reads TGTGCCAGCAGTTTAAGGGGCTCCTACAATGAGCAGTTCTTC. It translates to CASSLRGSYNEQFF.

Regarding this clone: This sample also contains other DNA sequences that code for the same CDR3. CDR3 coding DNA: TGTGCCAGCTCACCGGGCACCGGGGAGCTGTTTTTT. Its protein product is CASSPGTGELFF. This sequence joins TRBV18 and TRBJ2-2; no definite D call. The CDR3 length is 12 residues. CDR1 KGHSH and CDR2 LQKENI come from the germline V gene. Between the trimmed V and J ends, which lost 3 bases and 4 bases, there was a span of 3 bases.

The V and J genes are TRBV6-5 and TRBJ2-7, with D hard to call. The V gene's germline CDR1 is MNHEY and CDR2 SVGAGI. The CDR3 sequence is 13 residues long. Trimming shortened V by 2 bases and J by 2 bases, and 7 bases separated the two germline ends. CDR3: CASSYEETYEQYF. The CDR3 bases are TGTGCCAGCAGTTACGAGGAAACCTACGAGCAGTACTTC.

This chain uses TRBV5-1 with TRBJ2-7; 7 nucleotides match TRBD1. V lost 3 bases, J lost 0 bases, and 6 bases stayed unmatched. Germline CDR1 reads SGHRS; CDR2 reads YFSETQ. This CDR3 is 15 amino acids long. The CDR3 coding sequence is TGCGCCAGCAGCTCGGGGACAGACACCTCCTACGAGCAGTACTTC. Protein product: CASSSGTDTSYEQYF.

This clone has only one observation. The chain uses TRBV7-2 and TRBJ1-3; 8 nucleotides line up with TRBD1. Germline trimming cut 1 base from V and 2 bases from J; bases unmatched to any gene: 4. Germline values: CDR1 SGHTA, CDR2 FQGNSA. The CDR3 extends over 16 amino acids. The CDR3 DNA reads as TGTGCCAGCAGCTTAGATGGACAGGGACCTGGAAACACCATATATTTT. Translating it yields CASSLDGQGPGNTIYF.

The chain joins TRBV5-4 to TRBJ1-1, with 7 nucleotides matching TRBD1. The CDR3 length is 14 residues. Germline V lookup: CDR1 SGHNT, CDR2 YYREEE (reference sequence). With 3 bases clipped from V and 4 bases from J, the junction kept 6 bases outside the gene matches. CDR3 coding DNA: TGTGCCAGCAGCTCCTTGACAGGGTTCACTGAAGCTTTCTTT. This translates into CASSSLTGFTEAFF.

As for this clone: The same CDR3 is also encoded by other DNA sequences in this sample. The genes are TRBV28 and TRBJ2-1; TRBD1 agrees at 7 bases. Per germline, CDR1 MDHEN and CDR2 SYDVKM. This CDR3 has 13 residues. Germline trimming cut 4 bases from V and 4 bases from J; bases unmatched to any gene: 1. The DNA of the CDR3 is TGTGCCAGCAGTTACAGGGGATACAATGAGCAGTTCTTC. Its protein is CASSYRGYNEQFF. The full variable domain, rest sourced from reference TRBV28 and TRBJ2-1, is DVKVTQSSRYLVKRTGEKVFLECVQDMDHENMFWYRQDPGLGLRLIYFSYDVKMKEKGDIPEGYSVSREKKERFSLILESASTNQTSMYLCASSYRGYNEQFFGPGTRLTVL.

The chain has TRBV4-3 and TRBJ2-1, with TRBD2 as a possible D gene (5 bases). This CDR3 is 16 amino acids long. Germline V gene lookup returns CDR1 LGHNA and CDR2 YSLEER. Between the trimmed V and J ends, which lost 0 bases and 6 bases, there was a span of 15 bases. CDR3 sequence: CASSQDRGGRPNEQFF. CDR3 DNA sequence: TGCGCCAGCAGCCAAGATCGAGGAGGACGACCCAATGAGCAGTTCTTC.

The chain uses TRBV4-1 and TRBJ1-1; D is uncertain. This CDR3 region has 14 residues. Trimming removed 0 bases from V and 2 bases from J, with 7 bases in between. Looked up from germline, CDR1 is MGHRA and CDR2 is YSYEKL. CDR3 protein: CASSQDSQNTEAFF. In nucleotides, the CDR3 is TGCGCCAGCAGCCAAGACAGCCAAAACACTGAAGCTTTCTTT.

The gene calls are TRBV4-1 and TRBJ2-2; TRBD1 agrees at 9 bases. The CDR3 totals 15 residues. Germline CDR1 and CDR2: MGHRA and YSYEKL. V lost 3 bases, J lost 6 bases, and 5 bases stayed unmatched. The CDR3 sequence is CASSHLGTGPGELFF. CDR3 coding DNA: TGCGCCAGCAGCCATCTCGGGACAGGGCCCGGGGAGCTGTTTTTT.

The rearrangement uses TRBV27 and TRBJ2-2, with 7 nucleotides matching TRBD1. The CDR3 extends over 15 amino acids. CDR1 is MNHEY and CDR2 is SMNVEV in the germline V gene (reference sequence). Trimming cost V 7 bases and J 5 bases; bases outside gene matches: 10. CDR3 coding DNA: TGTGCCAGCACCTCGGGACAGATTGATACCGGGGAGCTGTTTTTT. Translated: CASTSGQIDTGELFF.

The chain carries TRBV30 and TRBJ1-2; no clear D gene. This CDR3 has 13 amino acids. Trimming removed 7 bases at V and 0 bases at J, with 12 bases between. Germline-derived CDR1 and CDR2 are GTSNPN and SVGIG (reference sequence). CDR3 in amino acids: CASRTVANYGYTF. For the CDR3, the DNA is TGTGCCTCTCGCACAGTGGCTAACTATGGCTACACCTTC.

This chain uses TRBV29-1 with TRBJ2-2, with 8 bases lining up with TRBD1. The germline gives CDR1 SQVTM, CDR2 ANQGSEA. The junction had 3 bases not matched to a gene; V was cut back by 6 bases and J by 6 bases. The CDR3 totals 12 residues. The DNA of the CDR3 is TGCAGCGTACGGACAGGGTCCGGGGAGCTGTTTTTT. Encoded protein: CSVRTGSGELFF.

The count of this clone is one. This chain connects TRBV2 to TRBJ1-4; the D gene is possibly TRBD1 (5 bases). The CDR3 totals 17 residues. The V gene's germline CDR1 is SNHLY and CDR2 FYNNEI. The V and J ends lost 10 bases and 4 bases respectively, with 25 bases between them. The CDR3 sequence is CATASGHEVEDNEKLFF. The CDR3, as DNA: TGTGCCACCGCGTCGGGGCATGAGGTAGAGGATAATGAAAAACTGTTTTTT.

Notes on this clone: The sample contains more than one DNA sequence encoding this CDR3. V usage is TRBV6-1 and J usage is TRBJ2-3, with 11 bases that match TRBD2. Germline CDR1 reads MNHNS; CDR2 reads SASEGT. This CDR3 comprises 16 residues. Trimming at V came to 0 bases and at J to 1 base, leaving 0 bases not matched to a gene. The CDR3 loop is CASSEALAGGTDTQYF. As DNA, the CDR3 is TGTGCCAGCAGTGAAGCACTAGCGGGAGGCACAGATACGCAGTATTTT.